This T cell receptor (beta chain) appears in the sequencing data of a study of blood T cell repertoires in COVID-19. Study background: COVID-19 samples collected from the United States, Italy and Spain covered acute and convalescent phases. PBMCs, B-cell-depleted T cells, or T cells provided the cDNA or gDNA that made up the material.

In the authors' methods: Reference gene primer amplification gave estimated nucleated cell counts. Profiling relied on immunoSEQ multiplex PCR, and the TCRdb table lists in-frame clones only, not all of them. The DNA was the basis for D and trimming; V, J and clone size are from that table. Of some 320,000 clones in the sample, about 90% were seen once. Seattle's enrolled individuals joined amid active infection and were then monitored longitudinally. This clone was counted once. Germline assignment: CDR1 SGHRS and CDR2 YFSETQ. The V end was cut by 6 bases, the J end by 5 bases, with 15 bases between. This CDR3 contains 13 residues.

The chain employs TRBV5-1 and TRBJ2-7; weak D call: TRBD2 (7 bases). The source of this sequence is a woman aged 25 to 39 with COVID-19, enrolled during active disease. The sequencing sample was made of peripheral blood. The CDR3 reads CASIGGGGNEQYF. CDR3 nucleotides: TGCGCCAGCATAGGGGGGGGCGGGAACGAGCAGTACTTC.